This TCR beta chain was recorded in a study of blood T cell repertoires in COVID-19. Study at large: The study drew acute and convalescent COVID-19 samples from the United States, Italy and Spain. Nucleic acid was either cDNA or gDNA, and it came from T cells, B-cell-depleted T cells, or PBMCs.

The V end was cut by 0 bases, the J end by 5 bases, with 10 bases between. From germline, CDR1 is LNHDA and CDR2 SQIVND (reference sequence). The CDR3 is 14 residues long. A few counts support this clone. TCRdb keeps only in-frame clones here, not all; method: immunoSEQ multiplex PCR. In the table there are 130,000 to 150,000 clones, 85% to 90% of which are singletons. This clonotype was obtained from a man in his fifties or sixties who had recovered from COVID-19. V gene TRBV19 combines with J gene TRBJ1-1, with a tentative D call TRBD1 (5 bases). Sequenced input: peripheral blood. In DNA, the CDR3 is TGTGCCAGTAGTATAGACCTGGGGGGGACTGAAGCTTTCTTT. This encodes CASSIDLGGTEAFF.